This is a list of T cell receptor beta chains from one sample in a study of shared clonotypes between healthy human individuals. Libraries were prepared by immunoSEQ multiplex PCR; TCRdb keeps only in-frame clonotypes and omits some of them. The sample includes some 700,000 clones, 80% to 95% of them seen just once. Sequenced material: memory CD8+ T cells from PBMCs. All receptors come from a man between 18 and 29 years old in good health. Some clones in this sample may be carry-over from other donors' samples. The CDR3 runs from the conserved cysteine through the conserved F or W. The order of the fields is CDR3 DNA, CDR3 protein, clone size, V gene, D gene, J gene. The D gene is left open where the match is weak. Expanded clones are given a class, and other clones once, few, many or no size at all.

CDR3 DNA: TGCAGCGTTCGTTTGAATGAGCAGTTCTTC
CDR3 protein: CSVRLNEQFF
clone size: NA
V gene: TRBV29-1
D gene: NA
J gene: TRBJ2-1

CDR3 DNA: TGTGCCAGCAGCCACGGGCCTTTGGAGCAGTACTTC
CDR3 protein: CASSHGPLEQYF
clone size: NA
V gene: TRBV7-2
D gene: NA
J gene: TRBJ2-7

CDR3 DNA: TGTGCCACCATGACAGGGGAAGGGGAGACCCAGTACTTC
CDR3 protein: CATMTGEGETQYF
clone size: NA
V gene: TRBV15
D gene: TRBD1
J gene: TRBJ2-5

CDR3 DNA: TGTGCTAGTGGTCGGACAGGGTTCGGCGGCTACACCTTC
CDR3 protein: CASGRTGFGGYTF
clone size: NA
V gene: TRBV12-5
D gene: TRBD1
J gene: TRBJ1-2

CDR3 DNA: TGCGCCAGCAGCGCATGGCTGGACAGGGGGAAAGACACTGAAGCTTTCTTT
CDR3 protein: CASSAWLDRGKDTEAFF
clone size: once
V gene: TRBV5-1
D gene: TRBD1
J gene: TRBJ1-1

CDR3 DNA: TGTGCCAGCAGCCAAGAGGGCGGGAGGGGCGCAGATACGCAGTATTTT
CDR3 protein: CASSQEGGRGADTQYF
clone size: NA
V gene: TRBV4-2
D gene: TRBD2
J gene: TRBJ2-3

CDR3 DNA: TGTGCCATCAGTATGGACAGGGTATCCTACGAGCAGTACTTC
CDR3 protein: CAISMDRVSYEQYF
clone size: few
V gene: TRBV10-3
D gene: TRBD1
J gene: TRBJ2-7

CDR3 DNA: TGTGCCAGCAGCCCCCAAGGGACAGGGGTAGCCAAAAACATTCAGTACTTC
CDR3 protein: CASSPQGTGVAKNIQYF
clone size: few
V gene: TRBV21-1
D gene: NA
J gene: TRBJ2-4

CDR3 DNA: TGTGCCAGCAGCGGGGACCGTTCCTACGAGCAGTACTTC
CDR3 protein: CASSGDRSYEQYF
clone size: NA
V gene: TRBV7-9
D gene: NA
J gene: TRBJ2-7

CDR3 DNA: TGTGCCAGCAGCTTTTTCGGCAGGGGAGTTTTCAATGAGCAGTTCTTC
CDR3 protein: CASSFFGRGVFNEQFF
clone size: NA
V gene: TRBV7-9
D gene: NA
J gene: TRBJ2-1